Detailed here is one TCR beta chain. The antigen is undetermined. V shed 4 bases and J shed 5 bases, with 14 bases lying between them. The CDR3 is 14 residues long. Germline V gene lookup returns CDR1 SGHTA and CDR2 FQGNSA. This sample is drawn from a study of blood T cells in healthy people across ages. The study's findings and limits: Researchers judged that diversity estimates from one million T cells fell short of true values.

A second PCR of about 7 to 12 cycles used a sample-barcoded 5' primer and a J-beta primer mix. MiXCR, applied by TCRdb to the 5' RACE reads, yields one record per CDR3 protein. The sample includes under 700,000 distinct CDR3 sequences, less than 25% of them seen just once. The same sample was also used in a study of T cells of mothers and their children.

Sequencing was done on a sample of blood. This sequence was found in a boy aged 5-17 years in good health. This sequence joins TRBV7-2 and TRBJ2-5; no reliable D call. In DNA form, the CDR3 reads TGTGCCAGCAGCTCGAGGACGCGTGGGGAGACCCAGTACTTC. This sequence encodes CASSSRTRGETQYF.